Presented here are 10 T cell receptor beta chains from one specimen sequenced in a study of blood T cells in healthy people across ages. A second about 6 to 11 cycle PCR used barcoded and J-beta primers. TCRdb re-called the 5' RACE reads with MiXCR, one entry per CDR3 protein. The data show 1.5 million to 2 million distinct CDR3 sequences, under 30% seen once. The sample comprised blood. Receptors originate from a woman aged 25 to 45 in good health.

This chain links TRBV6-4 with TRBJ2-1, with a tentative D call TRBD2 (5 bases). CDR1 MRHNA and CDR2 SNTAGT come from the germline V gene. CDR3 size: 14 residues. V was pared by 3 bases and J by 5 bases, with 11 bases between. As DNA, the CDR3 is TGTGCCAGCAGTGAGAGACTACAAAACAATGAGCAGTTCTTC. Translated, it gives CASSERLQNNEQFF.

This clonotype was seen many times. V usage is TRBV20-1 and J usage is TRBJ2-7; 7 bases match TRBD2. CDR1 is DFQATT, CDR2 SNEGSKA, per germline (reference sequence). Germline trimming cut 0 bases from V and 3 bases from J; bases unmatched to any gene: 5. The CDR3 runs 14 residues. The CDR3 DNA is TGCAGTGCTAGAGAATCGGCGGGAGTCTACGAGCAGTACTTC. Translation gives CSARESAGVYEQYF.

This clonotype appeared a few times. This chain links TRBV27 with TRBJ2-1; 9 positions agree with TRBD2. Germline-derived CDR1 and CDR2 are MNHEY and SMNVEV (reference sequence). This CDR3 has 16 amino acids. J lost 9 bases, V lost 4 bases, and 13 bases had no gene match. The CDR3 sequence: CASSSLGAGGPSEQFF. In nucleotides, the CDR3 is TGTGCCAGCAGTTCCCTAGGGGCGGGGGGGCCGAGTGAGCAGTTCTTC.

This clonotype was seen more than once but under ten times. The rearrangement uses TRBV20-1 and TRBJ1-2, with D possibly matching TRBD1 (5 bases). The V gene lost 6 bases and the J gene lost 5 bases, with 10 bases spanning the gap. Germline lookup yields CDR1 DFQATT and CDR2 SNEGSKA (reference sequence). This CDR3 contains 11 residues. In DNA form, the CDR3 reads TGCAGTGCCCCGGGGGGGTATGGCTACACCTTC. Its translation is CSAPGGYGYTF.

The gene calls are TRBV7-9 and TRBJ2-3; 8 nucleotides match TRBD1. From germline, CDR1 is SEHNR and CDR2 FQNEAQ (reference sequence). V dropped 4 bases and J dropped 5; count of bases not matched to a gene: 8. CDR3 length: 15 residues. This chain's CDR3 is CASSSFRGQGDTQYF. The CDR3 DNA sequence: TGTGCCAGCAGCTCCTTCAGGGGGCAGGGAGATACGCAGTATTTT.

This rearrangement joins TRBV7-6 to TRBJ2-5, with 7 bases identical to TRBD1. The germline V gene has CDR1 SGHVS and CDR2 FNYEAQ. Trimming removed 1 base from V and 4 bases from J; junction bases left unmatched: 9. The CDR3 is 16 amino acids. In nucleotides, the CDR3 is TGTGCCAGCAGCTTAGAAATCAGACAGGGAAGAGAGACCCAGTACTTC. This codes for CASSLEIRQGRETQYF.

Here the CDR3 reads CASNEGLSGNEQYF. DNA for the CDR3: TGCGCCAGCAATGAGGGCCTCTCGGGGAACGAGCAGTACTTC. This chain links TRBV5-1 with TRBJ2-5, with a weak D call TRBD2 (5 bases). Gene TRBJ2-7 matches the end of the DNA better, so the J call may be wrong. This CDR3 comprises 14 residues. Germline V CDR1 and CDR2: SGHRS, YFSETQ.

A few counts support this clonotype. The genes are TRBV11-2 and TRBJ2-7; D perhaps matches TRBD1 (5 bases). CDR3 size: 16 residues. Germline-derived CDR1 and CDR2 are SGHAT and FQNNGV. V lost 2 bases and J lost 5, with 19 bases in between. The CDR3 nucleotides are TGTGCCAGCAGCTTACCAATCGGCCAGGGTAACCACGAGCAGTACTTC. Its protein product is CASSLPIGQGNHEQYF.

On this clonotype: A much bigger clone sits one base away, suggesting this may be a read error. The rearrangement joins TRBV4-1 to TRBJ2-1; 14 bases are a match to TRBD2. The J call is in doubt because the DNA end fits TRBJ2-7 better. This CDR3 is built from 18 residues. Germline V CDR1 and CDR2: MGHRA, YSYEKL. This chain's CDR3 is CASSQGLGLAGDYNEQYF. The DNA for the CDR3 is TGCGCCAGCAGCCAAGGATTGGGACTAGCGGGGGACTACAATGAGCAGTACTTC.

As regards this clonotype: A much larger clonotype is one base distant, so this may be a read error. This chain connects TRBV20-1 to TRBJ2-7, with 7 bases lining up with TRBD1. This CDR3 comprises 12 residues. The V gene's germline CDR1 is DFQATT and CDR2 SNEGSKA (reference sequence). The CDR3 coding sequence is TGCAGGGCTACCGACAGGGACTACGAGCAGTACTTC. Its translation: CRATDRDYEQYF.